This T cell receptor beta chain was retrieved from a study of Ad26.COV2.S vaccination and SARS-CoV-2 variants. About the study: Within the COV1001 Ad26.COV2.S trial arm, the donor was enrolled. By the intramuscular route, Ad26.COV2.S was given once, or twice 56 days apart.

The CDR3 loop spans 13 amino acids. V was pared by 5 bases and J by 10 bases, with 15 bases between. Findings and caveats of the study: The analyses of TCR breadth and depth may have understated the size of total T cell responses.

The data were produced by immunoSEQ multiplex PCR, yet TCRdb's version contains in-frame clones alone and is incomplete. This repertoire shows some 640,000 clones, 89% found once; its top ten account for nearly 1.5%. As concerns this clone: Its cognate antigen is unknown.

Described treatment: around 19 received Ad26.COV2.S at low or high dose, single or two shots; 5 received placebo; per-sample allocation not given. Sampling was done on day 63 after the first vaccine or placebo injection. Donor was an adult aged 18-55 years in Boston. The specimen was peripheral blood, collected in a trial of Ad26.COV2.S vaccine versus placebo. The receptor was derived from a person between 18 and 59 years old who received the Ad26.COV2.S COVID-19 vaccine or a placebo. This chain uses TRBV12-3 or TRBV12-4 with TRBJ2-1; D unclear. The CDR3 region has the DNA TGTGCCAGCAGTCCCCGCGCCGGTGGGGAGCAGTTCTTC. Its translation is CASSPRAGGEQFF.